This T cell receptor (beta chain) was captured in a study of blood T cells in healthy people across ages. Sample-barcoded 5' priming and a J-beta primer mix drove a second PCR of roughly 7 to 11 cycles. Researchers report that each sample yielded at least 2.5 million CDR3-containing paired-end reads. Each CDR3 protein is one row after TCRdb ran MiXCR on the 5' RACE reads. The table records roughly 800,000 distinct CDR3 sequences, about three fifths of them present only once. A note on this clonotype: Its target is unknown.

The CDR3 has 12 amino acids. The V gene's germline CDR1 is ENHRY and CDR2 SYGVKD. Broader study findings: The study could not conclusively compare naive and antigen-experienced cells, given its unsorted PBMCs.

Material for sequencing was blood. This sequence was found in a young man in good health. J is TRBJ2-4 and V is TRBV10-3, with TRBD1 matching over 9 bases. The J call is doubtful: the DNA matches TRBJ2-7 better. The chain's CDR3 is CAIRQGASEQYF. In DNA form, the CDR3 reads TGTGCCATCAGACAGGGGGCTTCCGAGCAGTACTTC.